These 7 T cell receptor beta chains were sequenced from one sample in a study of CDR3 diversity in severe acne. TCRdb ran MiXCR on the PCR reads and lists one entry per CDR3 protein. The sample lists 89,000 or so distinct CDR3 sequences, 45% to 50% seen once, with roughly 9.1% in the top ten. Sequencing was carried out using blood. The receptors stem from a male donor in good health, serving as a control.

The rearrangement links TRBV2 to TRBJ2-7; D unclear. The germline gives CDR1 SNHLY, CDR2 FYNNEI. Trimming stripped 6 bases from V and 0 bases from J, with 12 bases between. This CDR3 region has 14 residues. CDR3 amino acids: CASSRRASSYEQYF. The CDR3 DNA reads as TGTGCCAGCAGCCGCCGTGCCAGCTCCTACGAGCAGTACTTC.

This clonotype was found once. The V call is TRBV7-2, the J call TRBJ2-5; 13 bases are a match to TRBD2. The V segment lost 6 bases and the J segment 11 bases; nucleotides outside the gene matches: 12. Germline values: CDR1 SGHTA, CDR2 FQGNSA. This CDR3 comprises 15 residues. In DNA form, the CDR3 reads TGTGCCAGCAGGCCGGGACTAGCGGGACAAGATACGCAGTACTTC. Encoded protein: CASRPGLAGQDTQYF.

This clonotype was observed at least ten times. The chain links TRBV7-2 to TRBJ2-5; D is uncertain. The germline V gene has CDR1 SGHTA and CDR2 FQGNSA. This CDR3 region has 12 residues. Trimming removed 6 bases at V and 1 base at J, with 6 bases between. The CDR3 sequence is CASSTPQETQYF. The CDR3 nucleotides are TGTGCCAGCAGTACACCCCAAGAGACCCAGTACTTC.

The chain joins TRBV5-6 to TRBJ1-1; weak D call: TRBD1 (5 bases). Trimming removed 3 bases from V and 4 bases from J, with 10 bases in between. CDR3 length: 13 amino acids. CDR1 is SGHDT, CDR2 YYEEEE, per germline. The CDR3 DNA follows: TGTGCCAGCAGCTGGGGGGGAAGCACTGAAGCTTTCTTT. Encoded protein: CASSWGGSTEAFF. The whole variable domain, remainder taken from reference TRBV5-6 and TRBJ1-1, is DAGVTQSPTHLIKTRGQQVTLRCSPKSGHDTVSWYQQALGQGPQFIFQYYEEEERQRGNFPDRFSGHQFPNYSSELNVNALLLGDSALYLCASSWGGSTEAFFGQGTRLTVV.

The table lists this clonotype with a count of one. At one of its ends the junction is not consistent with the germline gene, which may arise from a read error. The chain links TRBV7-6 to TRBJ2-7; possibly TRBD1 for D (6 bases). Germline V lookup: CDR1 SGHVS, CDR2 FNYEAQ. The CDR3 contains 12 residues. The CDR3 is CASSYTGYGQYF. The DNA for the CDR3 is TGTGCCAGCAGCTACACAGGGTACGGGCAGTACTTC.

The chain has TRBV7-8 and TRBJ2-5; 11 bases line up with TRBD2. The CDR3 has 19 amino acids. V gave up 6 bases and J gave up 1 base; unmatched junction bases: 16. Germline values: CDR1 SGHVS, CDR2 FQNEAQ. CDR3 nucleotides: TGTGCCAGCAGAAGGTTTAGGGTAGCGGGAGGGGCGGCCCAAGAGACCCAGTACTTC. Its protein product is CASRRFRVAGGAAQETQYF.

V is TRBV5-1 and J is TRBJ1-3; 10 bases match TRBD1. Germline trimming cut 4 bases from V and 3 bases from J; bases unmatched to any gene: 16. The germline CDR1 and CDR2 sequences are SGHRS and YFSETQ. This CDR3 has 19 amino acids. Written as DNA, the CDR3 is TGCGCCAGCAGCCAACCCGGGGGAAGACAGGGGGCGAGTGGAAACACCATATATTTT. Protein product: CASSQPGGRQGASGNTIYF.